Each of the 7 T cell receptor beta chains below was sequenced from the same sample in a study of cytomegalovirus exposure and HLA in healthy donors. The study ran its PCR with 60 Vbeta and 13 Jbeta primers. The table came from immunoSEQ multiplex PCR; TCRdb's copy has only in-frame clones and leaves some out. The table for this sample gives tens of thousands of clones. Sequences were obtained from PBMCs. These receptors were taken from a male donor in good health and CMV-seronegative.

The V call is TRBV7-2, the J call TRBJ1-2; D is undetermined. There are 16 residues in the CDR3. Germline V gene sequence: CDR1 SGHTA, CDR2 FQGNSA. V lost 0 bases to trimming and J lost 7 bases, with 18 bases between them. The CDR3 coding sequence is TGTGCCAGCAGCTTAGCCCCTGGGCTGCTTCAGCTTGGCTACACCTTC. Protein: CASSLAPGLLQLGYTF.

Turning to this clone: Sequence at one end of the junction differs from germline and may be a read error. The chain combines TRBV5-1 with TRBJ2-3; possible D gene TRBD1, 5 bases. The length of the CDR3 is 14 residues. Germline V CDR1 and CDR2: SGHRS, YFSETQ. CDR3 DNA sequence: TGCGCCAGCTGTTCGCAGCCAGGGTCAGATAAGCAGTATTTT. It encodes CASCSQPGSDKQYF.

The V gene is TRBV11-3, the J gene TRBJ2-5; D is unclear. The V gene's germline CDR1 is SGHNT and CDR2 YENEEA. The CDR3 is 14 residues long. V lost 0 bases, J lost 1 base, and 6 bases lay in between. This CDR3 is CASSLDASQETQYF. The CDR3 nucleotides are TGTGCCAGCAGCTTAGATGCCAGCCAAGAGACCCAGTACTTC. Together with reference TRBV11-3 and TRBJ2-5, the CDR3 gives the full variable domain: EAGVVQSPRYKIIEKKQPVAFWCNPISGHNTLYWYLQNLGQGPELLIRYENEEAVDDSQLPKDRFSAERLKGVDSTLKIQPAELGDSAVYLCASSLDASQETQYFGPGTRLLVL.

As to this clone: One end of the junction is discordant with germline, which a read error may explain. The V and J genes are TRBV7-7 and TRBJ2-5; 12 nucleotides match TRBD1. This CDR3 has 15 amino acids. Looked up from germline, CDR1 is SSHAT and CDR2 is FNYEAQ (reference sequence). The CDR3 coding sequence is TGTGCTAGCAGCCTCGGGACAGGGGGCGGGAAGAACCAGTACTTC. Translated: CASSLGTGGGKNQYF.

The rearrangement joins TRBV11-3 to TRBJ2-2, with TRBD2 matching 7 bases. Germline CDR1 reads SGHNT; CDR2 reads YENEEA. This CDR3 has 15 residues. J was trimmed by 5 bases and V by 5 bases; bases with no gene match: 8. The CDR3 DNA sequence: TGTGCCAGCAGCCAGGGCGGGAGCTGGACCGGGGAGCTGTTTTTT. Protein: CASSQGGSWTGELFF. The entire variable domain, with the rest obtained from reference TRBV11-3 and TRBJ2-2, is as follows: EAGVVQSPRYKIIEKKQPVAFWCNPISGHNTLYWYLQNLGQGPELLIRYENEEAVDDSQLPKDRFSAERLKGVDSTLKIQPAELGDSAVYLCASSQGGSWTGELFFGEGSRLTVL.

The V gene is TRBV2, the J gene TRBJ2-1, with TRBD2 matching 11 bases. Germline V gene sequence: CDR1 SNHLY, CDR2 FYNNEI. The CDR3 totals 14 residues. Germline trimming cut 6 bases from V and 5 bases from J; bases unmatched to any gene: 3. The CDR3 sequence is CASRPTSGDNEQFF. The CDR3 DNA follows: TGTGCCAGCAGACCGACTAGCGGGGACAATGAGCAGTTCTTC.

The genes are TRBV6-6 and TRBJ1-2, with D unresolved. The CDR3 loop spans 16 amino acids. V was cut by 0 bases and J by 3 bases, with 14 bases left in between. The germline gives CDR1 MNHNY, CDR2 SVGAGI (reference sequence). CDR3 amino acids: CASSYSVSPSHYGYTF. The CDR3 nucleotides read TGTGCCAGCAGTTACTCGGTTTCCCCTAGCCACTATGGCTACACCTTC.